This T cell receptor beta chain appears in the sequencing data of a study of T cells in localized non-small cell lung cancer (dated by TCRdb to the early 2020s). Regarding the complete study: Comparing tumors with uninvolved tumor-adjacent lungs, the study looked at the T cell repertoires of 236 patients with early-stage NSCLC. NSCLC patients had a mean age of approximately 72 years, and fewer than 150 were male and about 110 female. The cohort was made up of fewer than 250 treatment-naive NSCLC patients whose localized lung tumors had been resected. Points the paper makes about the study in general: Uninvolved tumor-adjacent lung showed the highest T cell clonality, higher than tumor, which suggests more focused antigenic responses in the uninvolved tumor-adjacent lung. Higher T cell density in blood was associated with longer overall survival, whereas higher clonality in adjacent lung was associated with shorter survival. Of the top 100 tumor clones, a median of approximately 60 were detected in paired uninvolved adjacent lung; 28 were also among that lung's top 100. Because of the exploratory design, TCR variables were selected using unadjusted p-values without false-discovery rate correction. Multi-region tumor sequencing was not performed, so intratumor heterogeneity could not be excluded.

At diagnosis, peripheral blood, uninvolved tumor-adjacent lung and tumor were collected and stored as a combination of fresh-frozen and FFPE material. Blood samples were analyzed as peripheral blood mononuclear cells for TCR repertoire profiling. The immunoSEQ Assay was used to sequence TCR beta CDR3 regions from DNA. The original pipeline was this. T cell density was computed as TCR beta template counts normalized to usable DNA estimated by amplifying housekeeping genes. Richness was estimated using the preseqR package, with extrapolation to 400,000 templates for PBMC samples and to 120,000 templates for tissue samples. Clonality was defined as one minus Pielou's evenness. Tissue-enriched TCRs were identified through differential abundance testing performed on productive amino-acid clonotypes, with a minimum total count of 5 and an alpha of 0.1. The Jaccard Index and the Morisita Overlap Index were used to measure how much the repertoires overlapped between compartments. GLIPH grouped TCR beta CDR3s together with public tetramer-defined viral CDR3s, and a viral motif had to include at least three viral sequences and show V-gene enrichment. TCRdb took over this immuneACCESS table, retaining in-frame rearrangements with V and J assigned. Such tables are incomplete; in checked studies, under half of the missing clones stem from an unresolved V gene, and the remainder is unexplained. For V, J and clone size, that table is used; D and trimming come from the DNA. A total of under 100,000 clones appear in this sample, 70% to 90% of them only once. Approximately 22% of the sample is taken by the ten largest.

Comment on this clone: Its antigen specificity is not known. Per-base quality was not reported, and no clone a single base away is much larger than it.

This clonotype originated in a woman aged 35 to 70 with stage I squamous cell lung carcinoma. This specimen consisted of peripheral blood, obtained before any cancer treatment.

The bases read TGTGCCTGGAGTACCACCCAGGGGTACGAGCAGTACTTC. This codes for CAWSTTQGYEQYF. Recombination connected TRBV30 to TRBJ2-7; 6 matching bases give a weak D call of TRBD1. The CDR3 numbers 13 residues from cysteine through phenylalanine. The entry retains the CDR3 DNA only, 39 bases that are in frame from base 1. The germline V gene encodes CDR1 GTSNPN and CDR2 SVGIG (reference sequence). Trimming takes 2 bases from V and 4 bases from J, and the germline ends sit 12 bases apart.